Here is one T cell receptor beta chain with its context. Its target is not known. The data derive from a study of cytomegalovirus exposure and HLA in healthy donors. At the level of the study: Caucasian-associated ancestry cluster membership applied to approximately 80% of approximately 400 genotyped donors.

CDR3 length: 15 residues. Germline V gene lookup returns CDR1 PRHDT and CDR2 FYEKMQ (reference sequence). The junction had 12 bases not matched to a gene; V was cut back by 5 bases and J by 5 bases. PCR was performed using 60 Vbeta and 13 Jbeta primers. Sequencing was performed with immunoSEQ multiplex PCR; in TCRdb, only in-frame clones are kept and a portion is missing. In the table there are some 120,000 clones, about 74% of which are singletons. Whole-study results and caveats: Highest at DRB1 and lowest at HLA-C, TCR association rates differed among HLA loci in a later analysis. The authors listed some 150 TCR beta chains as cytomegalovirus-associated. The availability of immune exposure information extended only to CMV serostatus.

This receptor was taken from a man aged 25-40 years in good health and CMV-seronegative. V gene TRBV13 combines with J gene TRBJ2-7; TRBD1 matches at 7 bases. Sequencing was performed on PBMCs. The CDR3 DNA follows: TGTGCCAGCAGCAATAACAGGGGTGGGAATAACGAGCAGTACTTC. It codes for CASSNNRGGNNEQYF.